The 25 T cell receptor beta chains listed next were all sequenced from one sample in a study of graft-versus-host responses after intestinal transplantation. These receptors lack a known antigen. Data came from immunoSEQ multiplex PCR; TCRdb stores just in-frame clones and leaves some out. The sample contains 96,000 or so clones, 90% to 95% of which appear only once. Sequenced here: unstimulated CD4+ T cells sorted from spleen or lymph node cells, sampled before intestinal transplant. These receptors were taken from a human donor who received an intestinal transplant.

The chain links TRBV11-2 to TRBJ2-7; no definite D call. Germline V lookup: CDR1 SGHAT, CDR2 FQNNGV. Trimming took 2 bases from V and 0 from J, leaving 8 bases between them. The CDR3 runs 14 residues. The CDR3 reads CASSLSPYSYEQYF. DNA for the CDR3: TGTGCCAGCAGCTTAAGCCCGTACTCCTACGAGCAGTACTTC.

The rearrangement joins TRBV6-5 to TRBJ1-1; D gene unclear. This CDR3 has 14 amino acids. The V end lost 4 bases, the J end lost 1 base, and 10 bases lay between the germline ends. Germline lookup yields CDR1 MNHEY and CDR2 SVGAGI. The CDR3 sequence is CASSFQRSNTEAFF. CDR3 nucleotides: TGTGCCAGCAGTTTCCAACGGTCGAACACTGAAGCTTTCTTT.

The V gene is TRBV5-6, the J gene TRBJ2-5; unclear D gene. The J call is uncertain, as TRBJ2-7 better fits the DNA end. This CDR3 comprises 12 residues. Germline V gene lookup returns CDR1 SGHDT and CDR2 YYEEEE. CDR3 amino acids: CASSLNPYEQYF. DNA of the CDR3: TGTGCCAGCAGCTTGAACCCCTACGAGCAGTACTTC.

This clone was counted a few times. Here the CDR3 DNA reads TGTGCCAGCAGCCCGCGAGCTTCTGGGGCCAACGTCCTGACTTTC. Translation gives CASSPRASGANVLTF. The chain couples TRBV27 to TRBJ2-6; no firm D call. Germline CDR1 MNHEY, CDR2 SMNVEV (reference sequence). The CDR3 extends over 15 amino acids. The V end was cut by 6 bases, the J end by 1 base, with 10 bases between.

J is TRBJ2-1 and V is TRBV9, with 7 bases matching TRBD1. The CDR3 totals 15 residues. CDR1 and CDR2 (germline): SGDLS, YYNGEE. After removal of 3 bases from V and 6 bases from J, the junction contained 9 bases not matched to a gene. The CDR3 sequence: CASSDLGAGGNEQFF. For the CDR3, the DNA is TGTGCCAGCAGCGATCTGGGGGCAGGGGGCAATGAGCAGTTCTTC.

The chain couples TRBV6-6 to TRBJ1-1; TRBD1 aligns across 8 bases. The V gene's germline CDR1 is MNHNY and CDR2 SVGAGI (reference sequence). There are 15 residues in the CDR3. The V and J ends lost 2 bases and 6 bases, in that order; junction bases with no gene match: 8. CDR3 nucleotide sequence: TGTGCCAGCAGTTACGGTTCTAACAGGGGGGCTGAAGCTTTCTTT. Translation gives CASSYGSNRGAEAFF.

The chain is built from TRBV6-5 and TRBJ1-2; 11 positions agree with TRBD1. Trimming at V came to 8 bases and at J to 7 bases, leaving 9 bases not matched to a gene. The CDR3 is made up of 14 amino acids. Germline V CDR1 and CDR2: MNHEY, SVGAGI. This CDR3 reads CASRPGQGGGGYTF. The CDR3 nucleotides are TGTGCCAGCCGTCCGGGACAGGGGGGCGGTGGCTACACCTTC.

The chain combines TRBV4-1 with TRBJ1-2; 7 nucleotides line up with TRBD1. J lost 7 bases, V lost 1 base, and 12 bases had no gene match. The germline V gene encodes CDR1 MGHRA and CDR2 YSYEKL. This CDR3 has 16 amino acids. As DNA, the CDR3 is TGCGCCAGCAGCCAAGCCCTACGACAGGGAGGTGGTGGCTACACCTTC. It yields the protein CASSQALRQGGGGYTF.

V gene TRBV5-6 combines with J gene TRBJ2-7; possibly TRBD1 for D (5 bases). The CDR3 is 14 amino acids. Trimming cost V 1 base and J 2 bases, with 10 bases left between them. Germline V CDR1 and CDR2: SGHDT, YYEEEE. CDR3 DNA sequence: TGTGCCAGCAGCTTGTTGGGGCCTCCCTACGAGCAGTACTTC. It codes for CASSLLGPPYEQYF.

The chain recombines TRBV19 with TRBJ1-6, with a weak D call TRBD1 (6 bases). The germline V gene encodes CDR1 LNHDA and CDR2 SQIVND (reference sequence). This CDR3 comprises 14 residues. V was cut by 4 bases and J by 7 bases, with 11 bases left in between. The CDR3 sequence is CASSTPQGNSPLHF. The CDR3 nucleotides are TGTGCCAGTAGTACCCCCCAGGGGAATTCACCCCTCCACTTT.

J is TRBJ1-5 and V is TRBV19; TRBD1 aligns across 8 bases. V shed 6 bases, J shed 4 bases, and the junction held 8 bases outside the gene matches. The CDR3 is 15 amino acids. CDR1 LNHDA and CDR2 SQIVND come from the germline V gene (reference sequence). The CDR3 loop reads CASSSGTGINQPQHF. DNA for the CDR3: TGTGCCAGTAGCTCCGGGACAGGCATTAATCAGCCCCAGCATTTT.

Only one count was recorded for this clone. The genes are TRBV6-5 and TRBJ2-1; TRBD2 aligns across 10 bases. The junction had 3 bases not matched to a gene; V was cut back by 0 bases and J by 7 bases. Per the germline V gene, CDR1 is MNHEY and CDR2 is SVGAGI. The length of the CDR3 is 15 residues. DNA for the CDR3: TGTGCCAGCAGTTACTCCCTAGCGGGAGTTAATGAGCAGTTCTTC. Translation: CASSYSLAGVNEQFF.

The genes are TRBV19 and TRBJ1-2; the D gene is possibly TRBD1 (5 bases). The CDR3 spans 16 residues. Germline loops: CDR1 LNHDA, CDR2 SQIVND (reference sequence). V dropped 3 bases and J dropped 3 bases, with 17 bases sitting between them. The CDR3 bases are TGTGCCAGTAGTATCGGATATCTGGACACCTACTATGGCTACACCTTC. It yields the protein CASSIGYLDTYYGYTF.

In regard to this clone: A junction end diverges from the germline sequence, so it may reflect a read error. J is TRBJ1-1 and V is TRBV19, with 8 bases identical to TRBD1. Germline V gives CDR1 LNHDA, CDR2 SQIVND (reference sequence). CDR3 length: 13 amino acids. The chain's CDR3 is CASRDRVKTEAFF. Here the CDR3 DNA reads TGTGCCAGTAGGGACAGGGTGAAAACTGAAGCTTTCTTT.

This chain connects TRBV19 to TRBJ1-4, with 9 positions matching TRBD1. This CDR3 spans 15 amino acids. Germline CDR1 is LNHDA and CDR2 is SQIVND (reference sequence). J was trimmed by 10 bases and V by 8 bases; bases with no gene match: 14. In nucleotides, the CDR3 is TGTGCCAGTTCAAAGGGACAGGGATGGGATGGAAAACTGTTTTTT. Protein: CASSKGQGWDGKLFF.

The gene calls are TRBV30 and TRBJ1-4, with 9 nucleotides matching TRBD1. Trimming took 7 bases from V and 8 from J; bases not matched to a gene: 11. The CDR3 sequence is 14 residues long. CDR1 is GTSNPN, CDR2 SVGIG, per germline (reference sequence). CDR3 bases: TGTGCCTATACCCGGGACAGGGTTACCGAAAAACTGTTTTTT. Amino acid sequence: CAYTRDRVTEKLFF.

The chain uses TRBV11-2 and TRBJ2-5, with 7 bases fitting TRBD2. J lost 4 bases, V lost 5 bases, and 4 bases had no gene match. The germline V gene encodes CDR1 SGHAT and CDR2 FQNNGV. The CDR3 runs 13 residues. This chain's CDR3 is CASSRAGLETQYF. CDR3 DNA sequence: TGTGCCAGCAGCCGAGCGGGGTTAGAGACCCAGTACTTC.

CDR3 in DNA: TGTGCCAGCAGCTTGGTAATTAGCGGCACAGATACGCAGTATTTT. As protein: CASSLVISGTDTQYF. The genes are TRBV5-4 and TRBJ2-3; maybe TRBD2 (5 bases). V was shortened by 0 bases and J by 1 base, with 9 bases between the two germline ends. Germline V gene sequence: CDR1 SGHNT, CDR2 YYREEE (reference sequence). The CDR3 consists of 15 residues.

This chain links TRBV27 with TRBJ1-2; no firm D call. Germline-derived CDR1 and CDR2 are MNHEY and SMNVEV (reference sequence). The V gene lost 7 bases and the J gene lost 3 bases, with 15 bases spanning the gap. The CDR3 spans 14 residues. CDR3 in amino acids: CASTSGKAHYGYTF. CDR3 DNA sequence: TGTGCCAGCACCTCGGGTAAAGCGCACTATGGCTACACCTTC.

Comments on this clone: In the same sample, other DNA sequences code for this CDR3. This rearrangement joins TRBV30 to TRBJ1-3; TRBD1 might be the D (6 bases). The CDR3 consists of 15 residues. Trimming shortened V by 1 base and J by 0 bases, and 10 bases separated the two germline ends. CDR1 GTSNPN and CDR2 SVGIG come from the germline V gene (reference sequence). For the CDR3, the DNA is TGTGCCTGGAGTGGAGGGGGACACTCTGGAAACACCATATATTTT. Its translation: CAWSGGGHSGNTIYF.

The rearrangement uses TRBV19 and TRBJ1-6; D may be TRBD1 (6 bases). Germline-derived CDR1 and CDR2 are LNHDA and SQIVND (reference sequence). Trimming left V 3 bases short and J 13 bases short, with 16 bases between. The CDR3 runs 14 residues. The CDR3 spells CASSIWQGKGPLHF. Written as DNA, the CDR3 is TGTGCCAGTAGTATCTGGCAGGGGAAAGGTCCCCTCCACTTT.

V usage is TRBV5-1 and J usage is TRBJ1-1; D gene uncertain. This CDR3 spans 15 amino acids. Trimming took 0 bases from V and 4 from J, leaving 13 bases between them. CDR1 and CDR2 (germline): SGHRS, YFSETQ. CDR3 sequence reads: CASSLGGSSGTEAFF. In DNA, the CDR3 is TGCGCCAGCAGCTTGGGTGGGTCATCGGGCACTGAAGCTTTCTTT.

The chain links TRBV27 to TRBJ2-5; TRBD1 might be the D (6 bases). The CDR3 runs 15 residues. CDR1 MNHEY and CDR2 SMNVEV come from the germline V gene (reference sequence). V was cut by 4 bases and J by 2 bases, with 14 bases left in between. The CDR3 region is CASSSHADSQETQYF. CDR3 sequence (DNA): TGTGCCAGCAGTTCACACGCGGACAGTCAAGAGACCCAGTACTTC.

V usage is TRBV7-2 and J usage is TRBJ1-4, with D tentatively TRBD1 (5 bases). Trimming took off 6 bases at V and 6 bases at J, with 17 bases between the two ends. CDR3 length: 15 amino acids. Germline V gives CDR1 SGHTA, CDR2 FQGNSA. CDR3 loop: CASSSGRGGDEKLFF. The CDR3 DNA follows: TGTGCCAGCAGTTCGGGACGGGGAGGGGATGAAAAACTGTTTTTT.

This clone was detected only once. J is TRBJ2-3 and V is TRBV5-6; TRBD1 matches 8 bases. This CDR3 is built from 16 residues. CDR1 and CDR2 (germline): SGHDT, YYEEEE. After removal of 3 bases from V and 1 base from J, the junction contained 7 bases not matched to a gene. CDR3 in DNA: TGTGCCAGCAGCTCGAGACAGGGGTTAGGCACAGATACGCAGTATTTT. Its translation is CASSSRQGLGTDTQYF.